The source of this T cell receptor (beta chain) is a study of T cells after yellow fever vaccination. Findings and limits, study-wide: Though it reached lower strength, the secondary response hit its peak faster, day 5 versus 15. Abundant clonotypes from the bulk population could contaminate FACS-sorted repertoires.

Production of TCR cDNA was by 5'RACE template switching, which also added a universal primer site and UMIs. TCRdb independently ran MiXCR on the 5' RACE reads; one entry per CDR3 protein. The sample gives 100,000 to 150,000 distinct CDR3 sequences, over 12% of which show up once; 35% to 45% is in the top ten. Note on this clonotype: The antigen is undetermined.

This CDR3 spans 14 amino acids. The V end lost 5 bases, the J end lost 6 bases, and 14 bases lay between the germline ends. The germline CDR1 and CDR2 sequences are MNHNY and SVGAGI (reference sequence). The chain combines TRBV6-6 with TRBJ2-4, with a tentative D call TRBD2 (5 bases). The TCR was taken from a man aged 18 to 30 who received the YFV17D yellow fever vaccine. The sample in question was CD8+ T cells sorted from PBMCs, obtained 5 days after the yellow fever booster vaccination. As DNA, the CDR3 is TGTGCCAGCAGTACGGTTCGGGGTATAAACATTCAGTACTTC. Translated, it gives CASSTVRGINIQYF.